Listed below are T cell receptor beta chains from one sample, sequenced in a study of CD8 T cells in Susac syndrome. One entry per CDR3 protein results from TCRdb running MiXCR on the immunoSEQ multiplex PCR reads. This table holds approximately 90,000 distinct CDR3 sequences, roughly 91% found once. The source material was CD8+ T cells from PBMCs. Receptor source: a human donor in good health. The CDR3 runs from the conserved cysteine through the conserved F or W. D genes are given only for firm matches. Size is stated for part of the rows, as once, few or many counts, or as a class when the clone is expanded.

D gene	J gene	V gene	clone size	CDR3 protein	CDR3 DNA
-	TRBJ1-5	TRBV2	-	CATSGAQGSLDSNQPQHF	TGTGCCACCTCTGGGGCGCAGGGATCGTTGGATAGCAATCAGCCCCAGCATTTT
TRBD1	TRBJ1-2	TRBV9	-	CASSVGGQASGYTF	TGTGCCAGCAGCGTAGGGGGACAGGCGTCTGGCTACACCTTC
-	TRBJ2-2	TRBV3-1	-	CASSRARQGALFF	TGTGCCAGCAGCCGAGCGCGGCAGGGAGCGCTGTTTTTT
TRBD1	TRBJ2-5	TRBV12-3/TRBV12-4	-	CASSPGTGVFETQYF	TGTGCCAGCAGCCCCGGGACAGGGGTTTTCGAGACCCAGTACTTC
-	TRBJ1-1	TRBV3-1	-	CASSQDPRDEAFF	TGTGCCAGCAGCCAAGATCCACGTGACGAAGCTTTCTTT
-	TRBJ2-4	TRBV19	-	CATQAQELAKNIQYF	TGTGCGACTCAAGCGCAAGAATTAGCCAAAAACATTCAGTACTTC
TRBD2	TRBJ2-1	TRBV27	-	CASSPSGGIGNEQFF	TGTGCCAGCAGCCCAAGCGGGGGGATCGGCAATGAGCAGTTCTTC
-	TRBJ1-5	TRBV27	few	CASSLVGNQPQHF	TGTGCCAGCAGTTTAGTAGGCAATCAGCCCCAGCATTTT
TRBD1	TRBJ1-2	TRBV20-1	-	CSARDPRGTGGGYTF	TGCAGTGCTAGAGACCCCAGAGGGACAGGGGGTGGCTACACCTTC
-	TRBJ2-1	TRBV2	-	CASRKNQGQFF	TGTGCCAGCAGGAAGAACCAGGGGCAGTTCTTC
-	TRBJ1-1	TRBV15	-	CATSKGGVNTEAFF	TGTGCCACCAGCAAAGGGGGAGTGAACACTGAAGCTTTCTTT
-	TRBJ2-5	TRBV12-5	-	CASGSSLGAQETQYF	TGTGCTAGTGGTTCATCTTTGGGGGCCCAAGAGACCCAGTACTTC
TRBD1	TRBJ1-5	TRBV4-1	-	CASSTGTDQVDQPQHF	TGCGCCAGCAGCACCGGGACAGACCAAGTGGATCAGCCCCAGCATTTT
TRBD1	TRBJ1-2	TRBV29-1	-	CSVDGQGDYGYTF	TGCAGCGTGGATGGACAGGGGGACTATGGCTACACCTTC
TRBD2	TRBJ2-3	TRBV7-9	-	CASSALTSGDSTDTQYF	TGTGCCAGCAGCGCCTTGACTAGCGGGGATAGCACAGATACGCAGTATTTT
-	TRBJ2-7	TRBV5-6	-	CASSLEEDLYEQYF	TGTGCCAGCAGCTTAGAAGAAGATCTCTACGAGCAGTACTTC
-	TRBJ2-2	TRBV12-2	-	CASRLARRQGMRSNTGELFF	TGTGCAAGTCGCTTAGCGCGAAGACAGGGAATGCGTTCGAACACCGGGGAGCTGTTTTTT